These 16 T cell receptor beta chains were sequenced from one sample in a study of CD8 T cells in Susac syndrome. RNA amounts of roughly 0.5 to 1 ug underwent reverse transcription with random hexamers. MiXCR was run by TCRdb on the immunoSEQ multiplex PCR reads, yielding one entry per CDR3 protein. The sample lists about 180,000 distinct CDR3 sequences; about 93% were seen once. Sequenced sample: CD4+ T cells from PBMCs. These receptors originate from a human donor with Susac syndrome.

V is TRBV20-1 and J is TRBJ2-3; 9 bases are shared with TRBD2. Germline loops: CDR1 DFQATT, CDR2 SNEGSKA (reference sequence). This CDR3 is built from 14 residues. V lost 5 bases and J lost 4; bases outside the gene matches: 7. CDR3 DNA sequence: TGCAGTGCTCCTTTAGCGGGAGCATCAGATACGCAGTATTTT. Translating gives CSAPLAGASDTQYF.

The chain joins TRBV7-6 to TRBJ2-2; TRBD2 might be the D (7 bases). The V end was cut by 5 bases, the J end by 7 bases, with 14 bases between. CDR1 SGHVS and CDR2 FNYEAQ come from the germline V gene. This CDR3 spans 14 amino acids. The chain's CDR3 is CASSQRGANGELFF. CDR3 DNA: TGTGCCAGCAGCCAACGGGGGGCTAACGGGGAGCTGTTTTTT.

The chain carries TRBV4-2 and TRBJ2-3; either TRBD1 or TRBD2 may fit D (6 bases each). Germline V gene data show CDR1 as LGHNA and CDR2 as YNFKEQ. This CDR3 spans 15 amino acids. V was pared by 3 bases and J by 3 bases, with 13 bases between. CDR3 region: CASSHKGGPTDTQYF. CDR3 sequence (DNA): TGTGCCAGCAGCCATAAGGGGGGCCCGACAGATACGCAGTATTTT.

This chain links TRBV15 with TRBJ1-5, with TRBD1 matching 8 bases. The V gene's germline CDR1 is LNHNV and CDR2 YYDKDF (reference sequence). V dropped 2 bases and J dropped 5; count of bases not matched to a gene: 5. The CDR3 is 15 amino acids. This chain's CDR3 is CATSRRQGADQPQHF. The CDR3 DNA is TGTGCCACCAGCAGACGTCAGGGGGCCGATCAGCCCCAGCATTTT.

This chain joins TRBV12-3 or TRBV12-4 and TRBJ2-3, with no clear D. The CDR3 consists of 14 residues. V was trimmed by 6 bases and J by 0 bases, leaving 10 bases between them. The CDR3 here is CASSITASTDTQYF. DNA for the CDR3: TGTGCCAGCAGCATTACAGCTAGCACAGATACGCAGTATTTT.

The rearrangement joins TRBV20-1 to TRBJ2-1; tentatively, D is TRBD2 (6 bases). There are 15 residues in the CDR3. V was cut by 3 bases and J by 4 bases, with 16 bases left in between. Germline lookup yields CDR1 DFQATT and CDR2 SNEGSKA (reference sequence). The CDR3 here is CSARSGSGEYNEQFF. The CDR3 nucleotides read TGCAGTGCTAGGTCCGGCTCGGGGGAATACAATGAGCAGTTCTTC.

The rearrangement uses TRBV27 and TRBJ2-5; D not certain. This CDR3 comprises 11 residues. Trimming took 8 bases from V and 4 from J, leaving 8 bases between them. The V gene's germline CDR1 is MNHEY and CDR2 SMNVEV (reference sequence). In DNA, the CDR3 is TGTGCCAGCCGTAAGGGAGAGACCCAGTACTTC. Amino acid sequence: CASRKGETQYF.

This chain joins TRBV20-1 and TRBJ2-7; D is perhaps TRBD2 (6 bases). This CDR3 comprises 13 residues. The germline CDR1 and CDR2 sequences are DFQATT and SNEGSKA (reference sequence). V gave up 3 bases and J gave up 3 bases, with 12 bases separating them. The CDR3 nucleotides read TGCAGTGCTAGGGTGGGGGGAGACTACGAGCAGTACTTC. Its protein product is CSARVGGDYEQYF.

CDR3 bases: TGTGCCAGCAGTCTCCGGACTAGCGGCTCCTACAATGAGCAGTTCTTC. Encoded protein: CASSLRTSGSYNEQFF. V is TRBV12-3 or TRBV12-4 and J is TRBJ2-1; 10 bases line up with TRBD2. This CDR3 comprises 16 residues. V trimming: 5 bases; J trimming: 0 bases; junction bases outside the gene matches: 4.

The genes are TRBV3-1 and TRBJ2-3; D is unresolved. Germline loops: CDR1 LGHDT, CDR2 YNNKEL (reference sequence). The V and J ends lost 1 base and 4 bases respectively, with 6 bases between them. CDR3 length equals 13 residues. The CDR3 DNA reads TGTGCCAGCAGCCAAGTCAAGGCAGATACGCAGTATTTT. Its protein is CASSQVKADTQYF.

The rearrangement joins TRBV19 to TRBJ2-4; TRBD2 matches 8 bases. Unmatched junction bases numbered 8, after V lost 4 bases and J lost 0 bases. This CDR3 spans 17 amino acids. Looked up from germline, CDR1 is LNHDA and CDR2 is SQIVND (reference sequence). The CDR3 region is CASSTAKLAVAKNIQYF. DNA for the CDR3: TGTGCCAGTAGTACGGCCAAACTAGCGGTAGCCAAAAACATTCAGTACTTC.

J is TRBJ2-3 and V is TRBV5-1; 9 positions agree with TRBD2. This CDR3 is 14 amino acids long. V lost 7 bases, J lost 6 bases, and 9 bases stayed unmatched. Per germline, CDR1 SGHRS and CDR2 YFSETQ. For the CDR3, the DNA is TGCGCCAGCTCAGCGGGGGGAGGGTCGGATACGCAGTATTTT. It translates to CASSAGGGSDTQYF.

This chain uses TRBV20-1 with TRBJ2-1, with 10 bases fitting TRBD2. The J segment lost 6 bases and the V segment lost 3 bases, leaving 11 bases of the junction unmatched. This CDR3 contains 16 residues. The V gene's germline CDR1 is DFQATT and CDR2 SNEGSKA (reference sequence). DNA for the CDR3: TGCAGTGCTAGTCCACCAGTGCAGCGGGGGGGCAATGAGCAGTTCTTC. Protein: CSASPPVQRGGNEQFF.

The V gene is TRBV7-3, the J gene TRBJ1-1; TRBD1 aligns across 7 bases. The CDR3 covers 14 residues. Germline CDR1 SGHTA, CDR2 FQGTGA. The ends lost 4 bases at V and 0 bases at J; junction bases unmatched: 2. The CDR3 spells CASSSDRMNTEAFF. CDR3 DNA sequence: TGTGCCAGCAGCTCGGACAGGATGAACACTGAAGCTTTCTTT.

The chain uses TRBV5-6 and TRBJ2-2; D unclear. CDR1 is SGHDT, CDR2 YYEEEE, per germline. The CDR3 extends over 15 amino acids. V dropped 4 bases and J dropped 3 bases, with 13 bases sitting between them. CDR3 amino acids: CASSRHTQYTGELFF. CDR3 nucleotide sequence: TGTGCCAGCAGCCGGCACACACAATACACCGGGGAGCTGTTTTTT. The full variable domain, its missing parts supplied by reference TRBV5-6 and TRBJ2-2, is DAGVTQSPTHLIKTRGQQVTLRCSPKSGHDTVSWYQQALGQGPQFIFQYYEEEERQRGNFPDRFSGHQFPNYSSELNVNALLLGDSALYLCASSRHTQYTGELFFGEGSRLTVL.

V and J are TRBV29-1 and TRBJ2-3, with D maybe TRBD2 (5 bases). The length of the CDR3 is 12 residues. CDR1 and CDR2 (germline): SQVTM, ANQGSEA. Trimming left V 4 bases short and J 4 bases short, with 9 bases between. The DNA for the CDR3 is TGCAGCGTTGCGGGGATTGCAGATACGCAGTATTTT. Its translation is CSVAGIADTQYF.